The rows below give T cell receptor beta chains drawn from one sample of a study of blood T cell repertoires in COVID-19. The protocol was immunoSEQ multiplex PCR, while the TCRdb copy is restricted to in-frame clones and leaves out a portion. This sample has hundreds of thousands of clones; 85% to 90% occur once, and the top ten carry just under 9%. The sequencing input was PBMCs or T cells enriched from blood (not recorded which). The receptor set was obtained from a man aged 40-49 years who had recovered from COVID-19. The CDR3 runs from the conserved cysteine through the conserved F or W. D genes are given only for firm matches. Part of the rows lack a size; the others show once, few, many or a class for expanded clones.

j_gene: TRBJ2-7
v_gene: TRBV19
abundance: .
d_gene: TRBD1
CDR3aa: CASREGQGPTYEQYF
CDR3nt: TGTGCCAGTAGAGAAGGACAGGGACCAACCTACGAGCAGTACTTC

j_gene: TRBJ2-7
v_gene: TRBV28
abundance: .
d_gene: .
CDR3aa: CASSGYRGISYEQYF
CDR3nt: TGTGCCAGCAGCGGCTACCGGGGGATCTCCTACGAGCAGTACTTC

j_gene: TRBJ2-1
v_gene: TRBV12-5
abundance: .
d_gene: TRBD2
CDR3aa: CASGSSLAGYNEQFF
CDR3nt: TGTGCTAGTGGTTCCTCTCTAGCGGGCTACAATGAGCAGTTCTTC

j_gene: TRBJ1-1
v_gene: TRBV28
abundance: .
d_gene: .
CDR3aa: CASSPPGQPVAFF
CDR3nt: TGTGCCAGCAGTCCCCCGGGACAACCCGTGGCTTTCTTT

j_gene: TRBJ2-3
v_gene: TRBV4-3
abundance: .
d_gene: TRBD1
CDR3aa: CASSNFGQGSDTQYF
CDR3nt: TGCGCCAGCAGCAACTTTGGACAGGGCTCAGATACGCAGTATTTT

j_gene: TRBJ1-1
v_gene: TRBV15
abundance: .
d_gene: .
CDR3aa: CATSRDLGRNTEAFF
CDR3nt: TGTGCCACCAGCAGAGATTTGGGGAGGAACACTGAAGCTTTCTTT

j_gene: TRBJ2-4
v_gene: TRBV3-1/TRBV3-2
abundance: .
d_gene: TRBD2
CDR3aa: CASSQLAGENIQYF
CDR3nt: TGTGCCAGCAGCCAACTAGCGGGGGAAAACATTCAGTACTTC

j_gene: TRBJ1-6
v_gene: TRBV25-1
abundance: .
d_gene: TRBD1
CDR3aa: CASRSTRTGLPYNSPLHF
CDR3nt: TGTGCCAGCAGGTCGACGAGGACAGGGCTTCCCTATAATTCACCCCTCCACTTT

j_gene: TRBJ2-3
v_gene: TRBV6-2/TRBV6-3
abundance: .
d_gene: TRBD2
CDR3aa: CASSYSIRLADLTDTQYF
CDR3nt: TGTGCCAGCAGTTACTCGATTCGCCTAGCGGATCTCACAGATACGCAGTATTTT

j_gene: TRBJ2-5
v_gene: TRBV5-1
abundance: .
d_gene: .
CDR3aa: CASSLSSFGGGETQYF
CDR3nt: TGCGCCAGCAGCCTCTCATCGTTTGGGGGAGGTGAGACCCAGTACTTC

j_gene: TRBJ2-3
v_gene: TRBV9
abundance: once
d_gene: TRBD2
CDR3aa: CASSESRESGGRGVKDTQYF
CDR3nt: TGTGCCAGCAGCGAGAGTAGGGAGAGCGGGGGGCGGGGTGTGAAGGATACGCAGTATTTT

j_gene: TRBJ1-4
v_gene: TRBV19
abundance: .
d_gene: TRBD1
CDR3aa: CASSPGTGGFEKLFF
CDR3nt: TGTGCCAGTAGTCCAGGAACAGGGGGCTTTGAAAAACTGTTTTTT

j_gene: TRBJ1-1
v_gene: TRBV9
abundance: .
d_gene: .
CDR3aa: CASSVEQQNTEAFF
CDR3nt: TGTGCCAGCAGCGTAGAACAGCAGAACACTGAAGCTTTCTTT

j_gene: TRBJ2-1
v_gene: TRBV18
abundance: .
d_gene: .
CDR3aa: CASSQSQDYNEQFF
CDR3nt: TGTGCCAGCTCACAGAGTCAGGATTACAATGAGCAGTTCTTC

j_gene: TRBJ1-2
v_gene: TRBV19
abundance: .
d_gene: .
CDR3aa: CASSPPYGGYTF
CDR3nt: TGTGCCAGTAGTCCCCCCTACGGTGGCTACACCTTC

j_gene: TRBJ1-1
v_gene: TRBV9
abundance: .
d_gene: .
CDR3aa: CASSPRGGEDTEAFF
CDR3nt: TGTGCCAGCAGCCCCAGGGGTGGAGAGGACACTGAAGCTTTCTTT

j_gene: TRBJ2-3
v_gene: TRBV3-1/TRBV3-2
abundance: .
d_gene: TRBD1
CDR3aa: CASSRGQSSTDTQYF
CDR3nt: TGTGCCAGCAGCCGGGGACAGAGCAGCACAGATACGCAGTATTTT

j_gene: TRBJ2-2
v_gene: TRBV19
abundance: .
d_gene: .
CDR3aa: CASSIWGANTGELFF
CDR3nt: TGTGCCAGTAGTATCTGGGGAGCGAACACCGGGGAGCTGTTTTTT